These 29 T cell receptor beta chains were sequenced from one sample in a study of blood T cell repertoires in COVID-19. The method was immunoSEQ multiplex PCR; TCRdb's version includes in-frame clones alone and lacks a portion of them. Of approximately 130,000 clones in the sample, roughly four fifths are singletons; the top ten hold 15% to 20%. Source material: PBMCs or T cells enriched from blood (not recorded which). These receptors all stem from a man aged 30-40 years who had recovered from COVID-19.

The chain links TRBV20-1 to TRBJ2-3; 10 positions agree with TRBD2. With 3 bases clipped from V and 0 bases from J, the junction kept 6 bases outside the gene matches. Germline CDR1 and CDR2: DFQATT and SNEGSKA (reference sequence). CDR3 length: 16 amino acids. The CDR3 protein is CSASELAGLSTDTQYF. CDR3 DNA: TGCAGTGCTAGTGAACTAGCGGGACTTAGCACAGATACGCAGTATTTT.

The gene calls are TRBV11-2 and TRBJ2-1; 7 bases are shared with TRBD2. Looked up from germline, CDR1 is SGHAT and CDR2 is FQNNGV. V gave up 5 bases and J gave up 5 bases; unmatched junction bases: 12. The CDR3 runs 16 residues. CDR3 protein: CASSPDLGLGNNEQFF. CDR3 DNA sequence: TGTGCCAGCAGCCCTGATTTAGGACTAGGGAACAATGAGCAGTTCTTC.

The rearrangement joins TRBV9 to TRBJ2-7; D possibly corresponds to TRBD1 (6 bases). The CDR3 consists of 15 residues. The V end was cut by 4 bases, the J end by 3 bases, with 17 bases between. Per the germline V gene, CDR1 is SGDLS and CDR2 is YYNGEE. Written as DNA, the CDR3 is TGTGCCAGCAGCCAGGGGACGCAGAGCCTCTACGAGCAGTACTTC. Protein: CASSQGTQSLYEQYF.

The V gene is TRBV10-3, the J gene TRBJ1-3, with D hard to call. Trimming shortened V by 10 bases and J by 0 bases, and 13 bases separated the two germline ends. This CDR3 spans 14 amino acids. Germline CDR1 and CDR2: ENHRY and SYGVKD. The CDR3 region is CATSREGSGNTIYF. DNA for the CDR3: TGTGCCACGAGTCGGGAGGGCTCTGGAAACACCATATATTTT.

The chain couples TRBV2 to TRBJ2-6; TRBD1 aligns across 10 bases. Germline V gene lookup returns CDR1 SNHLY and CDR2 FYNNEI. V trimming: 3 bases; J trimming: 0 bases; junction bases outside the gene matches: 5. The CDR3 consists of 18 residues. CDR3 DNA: TGTGCCAGCAGTGAGGGACAGGGGTACTCCTCTGGGGCCAACGTCCTGACTTTC. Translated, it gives CASSEGQGYSSGANVLTF.

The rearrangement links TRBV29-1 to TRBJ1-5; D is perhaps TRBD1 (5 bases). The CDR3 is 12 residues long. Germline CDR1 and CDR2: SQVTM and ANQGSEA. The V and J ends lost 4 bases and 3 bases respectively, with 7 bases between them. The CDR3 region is CSVAGNNQPQHF. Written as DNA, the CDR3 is TGCAGCGTTGCAGGGAACAATCAGCCCCAGCATTTT.

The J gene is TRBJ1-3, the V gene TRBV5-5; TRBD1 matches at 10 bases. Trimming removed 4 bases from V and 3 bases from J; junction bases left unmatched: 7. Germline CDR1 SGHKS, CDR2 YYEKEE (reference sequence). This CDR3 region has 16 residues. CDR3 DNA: TGTGCCAGCAGCGTGGGACAGGGGTTCGATGGAAACACCATATATTTT. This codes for CASSVGQGFDGNTIYF.

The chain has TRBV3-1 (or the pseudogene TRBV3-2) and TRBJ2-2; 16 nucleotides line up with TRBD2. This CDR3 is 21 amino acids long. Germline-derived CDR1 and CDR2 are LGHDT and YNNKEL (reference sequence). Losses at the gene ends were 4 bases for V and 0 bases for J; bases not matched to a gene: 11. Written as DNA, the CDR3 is TGTGCCAGCAGCCTCCCGGGGCCGGGACTAGCGGGGGGGCCGAACACCGGGGAGCTGTTTTTT. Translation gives CASSLPGPGLAGGPNTGELFF.

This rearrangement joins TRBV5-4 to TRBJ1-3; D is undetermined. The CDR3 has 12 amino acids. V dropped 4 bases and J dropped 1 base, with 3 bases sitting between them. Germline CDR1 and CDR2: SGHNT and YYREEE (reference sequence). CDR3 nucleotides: TGTGCCAGCAGCCCGTCTGGAAACACCATATATTTT. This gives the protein CASSPSGNTIYF.

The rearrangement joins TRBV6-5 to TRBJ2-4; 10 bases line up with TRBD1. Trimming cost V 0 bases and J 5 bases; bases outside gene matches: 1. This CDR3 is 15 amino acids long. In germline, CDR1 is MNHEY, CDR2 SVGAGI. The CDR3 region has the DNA TGTGCCAGCAGTTACTCGGGGACAGGGGAAAACATTCAGTACTTC. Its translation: CASSYSGTGENIQYF.

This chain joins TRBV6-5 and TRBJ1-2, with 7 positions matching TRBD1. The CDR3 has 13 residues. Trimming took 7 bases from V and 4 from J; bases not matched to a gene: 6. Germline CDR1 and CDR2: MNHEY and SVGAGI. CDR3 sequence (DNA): TGTGCCAGCACCCGGAGACAGGGCTATGGCTACACCTTC. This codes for CASTRRQGYGYTF.

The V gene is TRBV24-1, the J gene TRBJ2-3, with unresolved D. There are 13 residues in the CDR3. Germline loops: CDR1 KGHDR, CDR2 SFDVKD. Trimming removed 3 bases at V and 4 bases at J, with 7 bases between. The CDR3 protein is CATSDMAPDTQYF. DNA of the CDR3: TGTGCCACCAGTGATATGGCCCCAGATACGCAGTATTTT.

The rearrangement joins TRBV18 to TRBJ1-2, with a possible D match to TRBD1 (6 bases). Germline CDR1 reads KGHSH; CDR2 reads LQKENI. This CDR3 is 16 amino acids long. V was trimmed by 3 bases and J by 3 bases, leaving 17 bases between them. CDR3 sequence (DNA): TGTGCCAGCTCACCGATACCCCAGGGGCTGGACTATGGCTACACCTTC. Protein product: CASSPIPQGLDYGYTF.

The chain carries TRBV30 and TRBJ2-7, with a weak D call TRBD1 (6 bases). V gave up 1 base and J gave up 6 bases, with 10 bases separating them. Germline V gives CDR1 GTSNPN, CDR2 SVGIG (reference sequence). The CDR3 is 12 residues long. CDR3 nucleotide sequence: TGTGCCTGGAGTGGGGACATCGTCGAGCAGTACTTC. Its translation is CAWSGDIVEQYF.

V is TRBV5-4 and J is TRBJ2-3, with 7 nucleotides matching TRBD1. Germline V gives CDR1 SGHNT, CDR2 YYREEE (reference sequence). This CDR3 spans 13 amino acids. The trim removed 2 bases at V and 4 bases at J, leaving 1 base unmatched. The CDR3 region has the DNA TGTGCCAGCAGCTTACAGGGGTCAGATACGCAGTATTTT. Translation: CASSLQGSDTQYF. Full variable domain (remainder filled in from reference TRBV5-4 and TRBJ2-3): ETGVTQSPTHLIKTRGQQVTLRCSSQSGHNTVSWYQQALGQGPQFIFQYYREEENGRGNFPPRFSGLQFPNYSSELNVNALELDDSALYLCASSLQGSDTQYFGPGTRLTVL.

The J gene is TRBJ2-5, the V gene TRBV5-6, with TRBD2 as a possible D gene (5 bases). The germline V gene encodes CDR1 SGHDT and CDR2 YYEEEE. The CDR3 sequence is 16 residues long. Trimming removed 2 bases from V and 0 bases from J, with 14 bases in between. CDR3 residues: CASSFFRSGNQETQYF. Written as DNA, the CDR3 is TGTGCCAGCAGCTTTTTCCGGAGCGGAAACCAAGAGACCCAGTACTTC.

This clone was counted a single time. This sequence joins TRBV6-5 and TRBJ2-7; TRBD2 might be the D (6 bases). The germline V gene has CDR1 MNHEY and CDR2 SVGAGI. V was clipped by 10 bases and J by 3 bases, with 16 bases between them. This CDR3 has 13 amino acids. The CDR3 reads CAIGRGAGYEQYF. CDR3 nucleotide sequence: TGTGCCATCGGGAGAGGGGCGGGCTACGAGCAGTACTTC.

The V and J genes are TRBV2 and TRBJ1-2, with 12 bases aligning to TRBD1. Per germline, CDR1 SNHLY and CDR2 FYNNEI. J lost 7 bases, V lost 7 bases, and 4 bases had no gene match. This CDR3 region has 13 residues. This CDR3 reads CASTGTGGSGYTF. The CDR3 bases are TGTGCCAGCACCGGGACAGGGGGCTCTGGCTACACCTTC.

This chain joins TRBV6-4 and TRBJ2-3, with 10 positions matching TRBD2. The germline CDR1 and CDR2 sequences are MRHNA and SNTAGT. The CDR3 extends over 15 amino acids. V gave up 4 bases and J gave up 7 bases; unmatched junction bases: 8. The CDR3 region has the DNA TGTGCCAGCAGTGGAACTAGCGGGGAGGGCCATACGCAGTATTTT. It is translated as CASSGTSGEGHTQYF.

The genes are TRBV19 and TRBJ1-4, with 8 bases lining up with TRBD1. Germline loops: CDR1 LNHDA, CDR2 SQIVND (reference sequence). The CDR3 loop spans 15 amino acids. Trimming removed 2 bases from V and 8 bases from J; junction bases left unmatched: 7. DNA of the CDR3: TGTGCCAGTAGTATATGGGGACAGGCGGGCGAAAAACTGTTTTTT. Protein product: CASSIWGQAGEKLFF.

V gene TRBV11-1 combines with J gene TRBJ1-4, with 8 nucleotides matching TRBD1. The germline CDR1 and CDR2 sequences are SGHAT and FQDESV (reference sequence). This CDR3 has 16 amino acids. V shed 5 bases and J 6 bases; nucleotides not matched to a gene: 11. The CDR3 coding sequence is TGTGCCAGCAGCGAAAGACAGGGGAAGTCGGATGAAAAACTGTTTTTT. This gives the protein CASSERQGKSDEKLFF.

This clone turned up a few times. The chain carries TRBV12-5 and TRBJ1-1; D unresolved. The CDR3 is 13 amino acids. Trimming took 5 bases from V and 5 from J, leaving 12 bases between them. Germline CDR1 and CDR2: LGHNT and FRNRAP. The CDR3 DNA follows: TGTGCTAGTGGTGAGTCCGGGGTTACTGAAGCTTTCTTT. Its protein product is CASGESGVTEAFF.

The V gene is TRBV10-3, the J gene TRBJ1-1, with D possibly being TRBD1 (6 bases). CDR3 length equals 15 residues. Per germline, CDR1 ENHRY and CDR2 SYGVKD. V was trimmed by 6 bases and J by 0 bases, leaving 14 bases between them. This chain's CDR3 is CAIRGGGLMNTEAFF. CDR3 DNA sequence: TGTGCCATCAGGGGAGGGGGGCTCATGAACACTGAAGCTTTCTTT.

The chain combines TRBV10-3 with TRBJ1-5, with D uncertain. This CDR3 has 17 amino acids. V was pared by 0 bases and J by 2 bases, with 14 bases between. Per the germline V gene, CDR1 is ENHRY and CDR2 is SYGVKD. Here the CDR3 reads CAISESPGYGGNQPQHF. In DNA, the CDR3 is TGTGCCATCAGTGAGTCTCCGGGGTACGGGGGCAATCAGCCCCAGCATTTT.

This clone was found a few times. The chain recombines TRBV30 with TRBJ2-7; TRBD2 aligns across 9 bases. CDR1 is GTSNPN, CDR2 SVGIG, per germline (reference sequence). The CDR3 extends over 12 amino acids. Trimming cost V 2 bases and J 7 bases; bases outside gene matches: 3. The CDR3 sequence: CAWSLAGREQYF. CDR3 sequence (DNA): TGTGCCTGGAGTCTAGCGGGAAGGGAGCAGTACTTC.

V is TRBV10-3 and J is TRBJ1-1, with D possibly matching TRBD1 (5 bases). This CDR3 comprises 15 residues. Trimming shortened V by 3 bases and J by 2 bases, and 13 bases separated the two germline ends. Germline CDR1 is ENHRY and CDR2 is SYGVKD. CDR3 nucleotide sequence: TGTGCCATCAGTGATTCCTCCAGGGATAACACTGAAGCTTTCTTT. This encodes CAISDSSRDNTEAFF.

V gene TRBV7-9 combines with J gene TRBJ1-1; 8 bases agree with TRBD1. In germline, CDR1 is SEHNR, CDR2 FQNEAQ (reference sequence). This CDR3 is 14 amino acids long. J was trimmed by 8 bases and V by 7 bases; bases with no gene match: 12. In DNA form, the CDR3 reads TGTGCCAGCACCCCCAGGACAGGGAACCCAGAAGCTTTCTTT. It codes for CASTPRTGNPEAFF.

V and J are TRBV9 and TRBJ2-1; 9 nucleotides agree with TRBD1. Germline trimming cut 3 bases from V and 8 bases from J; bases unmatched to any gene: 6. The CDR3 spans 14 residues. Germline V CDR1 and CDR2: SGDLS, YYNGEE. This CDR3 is CASSAGTGLHEQFF. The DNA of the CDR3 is TGTGCCAGCAGCGCCGGGACAGGGCTACATGAGCAGTTCTTC.

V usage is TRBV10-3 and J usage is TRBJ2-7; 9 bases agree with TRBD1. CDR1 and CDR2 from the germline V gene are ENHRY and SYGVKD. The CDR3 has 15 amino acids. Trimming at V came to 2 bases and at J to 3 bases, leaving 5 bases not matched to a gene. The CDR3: CAISEPDRGFYEQYV. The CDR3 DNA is TGTGCCATCAGTGAGCCCGACAGGGGGTTCTACGAGCAGTACGTC.